This T cell receptor (beta chain) is drawn from a study of OX40 agonist ivuxolimab in advanced cancers. Whole-study results and caveats: In the 0.1 to 3.0 mg/kg range, CD4+ and CD8+ blood T cells had expanded clonally by week 6. The study did not work out the antigen specificity of the expanded peripheral T cells.

Assay: immunoSEQ multiplex PCR; the TCRdb copy retains only in-frame clones and omits some. The sample yields around 26,000 clones, around 79% seen once. The trim removed 4 bases at V and 1 base at J, leaving 7 bases unmatched. Per germline, CDR1 SGHRS and CDR2 YFSETQ. There are 15 residues in the CDR3. This clone was seen just once. The antigen remains undetermined. The specimen was CD4+ or CD8+ T cells sorted from blood, collected in a trial of the OX40 agonist ivuxolimab. This receptor was identified in an adult with an advanced solid tumor such as melanoma, head and neck, liver or kidney cancer. V is TRBV5-1 and J is TRBJ1-1; TRBD1 agrees at 7 bases. The CDR3 region is CASSPAGGWNTEAFF. The CDR3, as DNA: TGCGCCAGCAGCCCGGCAGGGGGGTGGAACACTGAAGCTTTCTTT.